The 28 T cell receptor beta chains below all came from one sample that was sequenced in a study of blood T cell repertoires in COVID-19. Clones were sequenced by immunoSEQ multiplex PCR, and TCRdb holds only the in-frame ones, with some missing. The sample contains around 250,000 clones, 70% to 90% of which appear only once. Sequenced input: peripheral blood. These receptors came from a human donor in a cohort sampled during active COVID-19.

The rearrangement links TRBV7-8 to TRBJ2-1; TRBD2 agrees at 9 bases. Germline assignment: CDR1 SGHVS and CDR2 FQNEAQ. The V and J ends lost 1 base and 1 base, in that order; junction bases with no gene match: 2. CDR3 length: 16 amino acids. The CDR3 nucleotides are TGTGCCAGCAGCTTAGGCGGGGGGGCATCCTACAATGAGCAGTTCTTC. Protein sequence: CASSLGGGASYNEQFF.

V and J are TRBV28 and TRBJ2-7; 7 bases are shared with TRBD2. Trimming took 3 bases from V and 6 from J; bases not matched to a gene: 11. The V gene's germline CDR1 is MDHEN and CDR2 SYDVKM. This CDR3 comprises 15 residues. CDR3: CASSFYAGASGEQYF. The CDR3 region has the DNA TGTGCCAGCAGTTTCTACGCGGGAGCGAGCGGCGAGCAGTACTTC.

V and J are TRBV30 and TRBJ1-1; a possible D gene is TRBD1 (5 bases). The CDR3 sequence is 13 residues long. Trimming removed 5 bases from V and 5 bases from J, with 15 bases in between. From germline, CDR1 is GTSNPN and CDR2 SVGIG (reference sequence). The CDR3 protein is CAWADRGWTEAFF. DNA for the CDR3: TGTGCCTGGGCTGACAGAGGTTGGACTGAAGCTTTCTTT.

This clone has just a few counts. The chain is built from TRBV6-2 or TRBV6-3 and TRBJ1-2; 9 nucleotides align to TRBD1. The CDR3 spans 14 residues. Germline CDR1 reads MNHEY; CDR2 reads SVGEGT. Unmatched junction bases numbered 10, after V lost 6 bases and J lost 8 bases. Here the CDR3 DNA reads TGTGCCAGCAGCCATGGAGCTGGGACAGGGGGCTACACCTTC. Protein product: CASSHGAGTGGYTF.

This sequence joins TRBV7-3 and TRBJ2-2; 8 bases fit TRBD1. The V and J ends lost 5 bases and 6 bases, in that order; junction bases with no gene match: 14. Germline V gene sequence: CDR1 SGHTA, CDR2 FQGTGA. The CDR3 extends over 17 amino acids. The CDR3 DNA follows: TGTGCCAGCAGCCGGCCCCCCGCCGGGACAGGCCCCGGGGAGCTGTTTTTT. It codes for CASSRPPAGTGPGELFF.

The chain employs TRBV4-3 and TRBJ1-2; tentatively, D is TRBD1 (5 bases). V lost 4 bases and J 5 bases, leaving 14 bases between the germline ends. From germline, CDR1 is LGHNA and CDR2 YSLEER. The length of the CDR3 is 14 residues. The CDR3 loop is CASSPGGGGYGYTF. In nucleotides, the CDR3 is TGCGCCAGCAGCCCTGGCGGGGGAGGATATGGCTACACCTTC.

V and J are TRBV6-5 and TRBJ2-7; TRBD2 aligns across 13 bases. Losses at the gene ends were 8 bases for V and 4 bases for J; bases not matched to a gene: 2. The CDR3 consists of 13 residues. CDR1 and CDR2 (germline): MNHEY, SVGAGI. Here the CDR3 reads CASGLAGVYEQYF. The CDR3 DNA is TGTGCCAGCGGACTAGCGGGGGTTTACGAGCAGTACTTC.

The genes are TRBV27 and TRBJ2-7; D gene uncertain. The germline CDR1 and CDR2 sequences are MNHEY and SMNVEV (reference sequence). V lost 10 bases and J lost 0, with 16 bases in between. The CDR3 sequence is 14 residues long. The CDR3 region has the DNA TGTGCCACCTCTTTAGTCTCCAACTCCTACGAGCAGTACTTC. It is translated as CATSLVSNSYEQYF.

J is TRBJ2-6 and V is TRBV1; the table's TRBD1 call for D was not verified on the DNA. TRBV1 is given as a pseudogene. This CDR3 has 23 amino acids. CDR3 amino acids: CTSSQVFWERSGQAAREANVLTF. Written as DNA, the CDR3 is TGCACCAGCAGCCAAGTATTTTGGGAACGCTCGGGACAGGCGGCCCGGGAGGCCAACGTCCTGACTTTC.

The chain combines TRBV13 with TRBJ2-6, with TRBD1 matching 7 bases. Germline-derived CDR1 and CDR2 are PRHDT and FYEKMQ (reference sequence). The CDR3 contains 20 residues. Trimming at V came to 3 bases and at J to 2 bases, leaving 16 bases not matched to a gene. The CDR3 DNA reads TGTGCCAGCAGCTTTCGACCCCGGGACAGCCTAGAAACTGGGGCCAACGTCCTGACTTTC. Encoded protein: CASSFRPRDSLETGANVLTF. Full variable domain (rest looked up from reference TRBV13 and TRBJ2-6): AAGVIQSPRHLIKEKRETATLKCYPIPRHDTVYWYQQGPGQDPQFLISFYEKMQSDKGSIPDRFSAQQFSDYHSELNMSSLELGDSALYFCASSFRPRDSLETGANVLTFGAGSRLTVL.

The CDR3 bases are TGTGCCAGCAGTGAAGCCCCGGGGAGGTCTGGAAACACCATATATTTT. Amino acids: CASSEAPGRSGNTIYF. V gene TRBV25-1 combines with J gene TRBJ1-3; D unresolved. Trimming shortened V by 2 bases and J by 1 base, and 12 bases separated the two germline ends. Looked up from germline, CDR1 is MGHDK and CDR2 is SYGVNS. The CDR3 runs to 16 residues.

This clone appeared a single time. J is TRBJ2-1 and V is TRBV6-6; TRBD1 matches 10 bases. The CDR3 is made up of 14 amino acids. The trim removed 4 bases at V and 6 bases at J, leaving 3 bases unmatched. Looked up from germline, CDR1 is MNHNY and CDR2 is SVGAGI (reference sequence). The CDR3 sequence is CASSWGQGLNEQFF. Written as DNA, the CDR3 is TGTGCCAGCAGTTGGGGACAGGGGCTCAATGAGCAGTTCTTC.

V usage is TRBV11-3 and J usage is TRBJ2-7; no clear D. Germline V gene sequence: CDR1 SGHNT, CDR2 YENEEA. V lost 0 bases and J 7 bases, leaving 10 bases between the germline ends. The CDR3 contains 13 residues. CDR3 protein: CASSLDTDWEQYF. The CDR3 bases are TGTGCCAGCAGCTTAGACACCGACTGGGAGCAGTACTTC.

The chain is built from TRBV25-1 and TRBJ1-4, with 7 bases lining up with TRBD1. V was pared by 8 bases and J by 1 base, with 7 bases of the junction left unmatched. CDR1 MGHDK and CDR2 SYGVNS come from the germline V gene. The CDR3 contains 15 residues. Written as DNA, the CDR3 is TGTGCCAGCGGACTCAGGACAGGAACTAATGAAAAACTGTTTTTT. Encoded protein: CASGLRTGTNEKLFF.

The gene calls are TRBV7-9 and TRBJ1-1; 7 nucleotides match TRBD1. Germline CDR1 and CDR2: SEHNR and FQNEAQ (reference sequence). This CDR3 has 13 amino acids. Unmatched junction bases numbered 3, after V lost 4 bases and J lost 4 bases. The CDR3 coding sequence is TGTGCCAGCAGCTACAGGGGAGTCACTGAAGCTTTCTTT. Protein sequence: CASSYRGVTEAFF.

The chain joins TRBV5-4 to TRBJ2-7; perhaps TRBD1 as D (5 bases). The CDR3 is 14 amino acids. Germline-derived CDR1 and CDR2 are SGHNT and YYREEE (reference sequence). V lost 4 bases and J lost 2, with 13 bases in between. CDR3 loop: CASSGANNPYEQYF. CDR3 coding DNA: TGTGCCAGCAGCGGGGCCAACAATCCCTACGAGCAGTACTTC.

The chain recombines TRBV14 with TRBJ2-3, with 7 nucleotides matching TRBD2. V shed 1 base, J shed 3 bases, and the junction held 4 bases outside the gene matches. Per germline, CDR1 SGHDN and CDR2 FVKESK. This CDR3 comprises 15 residues. CDR3 nucleotides: TGTGCCAGCAGCCAAGGGACTAGAAGTACAGATACGCAGTATTTT. Its translation: CASSQGTRSTDTQYF.

The chain links TRBV7-2 to TRBJ1-2; a weak D match, TRBD1 (5 bases). The length of the CDR3 is 17 residues. Between the trimmed V and J ends, which lost 0 bases and 0 bases, there was a span of 14 bases. CDR1 and CDR2 (germline): SGHTA, FQGNSA. The CDR3 DNA reads as TGTGCCAGCAGCTTAGCGACAGAGCTTACTCCTAACTATGGCTACACCTTC. This gives the protein CASSLATELTPNYGYTF.

The CDR3 loop is CAWDRGAVTEAFF. CDR3 DNA: TGTGCCTGGGACAGGGGTGCGGTGACTGAAGCTTTCTTT. This sequence joins TRBV30 and TRBJ1-1; TRBD1 agrees at 8 bases. The CDR3 is 13 amino acids. After removal of 5 bases from V and 5 bases from J, the junction contained 7 bases not matched to a gene. Germline CDR1 is GTSNPN and CDR2 is SVGIG (reference sequence).

This rearrangement joins TRBV7-2 to TRBJ1-5, with D hard to call. The V and J ends lost 1 base and 3 bases respectively, with 13 bases between them. The germline CDR1 and CDR2 sequences are SGHTA and FQGNSA. CDR3 length equals 16 residues. The CDR3 is CASSLGRPPPNQPQHF. As DNA, the CDR3 is TGTGCCAGCAGCTTAGGGAGACCTCCACCCAATCAGCCCCAGCATTTT.

J is TRBJ2-7 and V is TRBV19; 7 bases are a match to TRBD1. Looked up from germline, CDR1 is LNHDA and CDR2 is SQIVND (reference sequence). J was trimmed by 5 bases and V by 3 bases; bases with no gene match: 4. The CDR3 covers 13 residues. The CDR3 coding sequence is TGTGCCAGTAGTATGAGACAGGGCCACGAGCAGTACTTC. It specifies CASSMRQGHEQYF.

The CDR3 protein is CATSRDGNSPLHF. Written as DNA, the CDR3 is TGTGCCACCAGCAGAGATGGCAATTCACCCCTCCACTTT. The chain links TRBV15 to TRBJ1-6; no clear D gene. The V gene's germline CDR1 is LNHNV and CDR2 YYDKDF (reference sequence). The CDR3 consists of 13 residues. V gave up 0 bases and J gave up 7 bases, with 4 bases separating them.

This clone was detected a few times. The chain employs TRBV10-3 and TRBJ1-5, with D maybe TRBD1 (5 bases). The CDR3 runs 14 residues. From germline, CDR1 is ENHRY and CDR2 SYGVKD. V was cut by 1 base and J by 4 bases, with 8 bases left in between. CDR3 region: CAISELQVNQPQHF. In DNA, the CDR3 is TGTGCCATCAGTGAGTTACAGGTAAATCAGCCCCAGCATTTT.

This clone appeared a single time. This rearrangement joins TRBV6-4 to TRBJ1-2; maybe TRBD1 (6 bases). Trimming removed 3 bases from V and 6 bases from J, with 17 bases in between. This CDR3 contains 15 residues. CDR1 and CDR2 (germline): MRHNA, SNTAGT. In DNA, the CDR3 is TGTGCCAGCAGTGATGCCACAGGGCTGTATCATGGCTACACCTTC. Its protein is CASSDATGLYHGYTF.

The V and J genes are TRBV19 and TRBJ2-2; the match to TRBD2 covers 9 bases. Trimming cost V 4 bases and J 5 bases; bases outside gene matches: 2. CDR1 is LNHDA and CDR2 is SQIVND in the germline V gene (reference sequence). CDR3 size: 14 residues. CDR3: CASSKGLATGELFF. The CDR3 DNA sequence: TGTGCCAGTAGTAAGGGACTAGCAACCGGGGAGCTGTTTTTT.

This rearrangement joins TRBV21-1 to TRBJ2-7; TRBD1, the table's D call, was not compared with the DNA. TRBV21-1 is a documented pseudogene. The CDR3 runs to 10 residues. The CDR3 DNA is TGTGCCAGCATAGGGGACGAGCAGTACTTC. Its protein is CASIGDEQYF.

This chain connects TRBV7-9 to TRBJ2-1, with a weak D call TRBD1 (6 bases). The CDR3 totals 15 residues. Trimming shortened V by 1 base and J by 4 bases, and 11 bases separated the two germline ends. The germline CDR1 and CDR2 sequences are SEHNR and FQNEAQ (reference sequence). DNA of the CDR3: TGTGCCAGCAGCTTAGGGGGACAACAATACAATGAGCAGTTCTTC. Protein product: CASSLGGQQYNEQFF.

The chain joins TRBV9 to TRBJ1-1; the match to TRBD1 covers 10 bases. With 0 bases clipped from V and 0 bases from J, the junction kept 5 bases outside the gene matches. This CDR3 is built from 17 residues. The germline CDR1 and CDR2 sequences are SGDLS and YYNGEE. CDR3 sequence (DNA): TGTGCCAGCAGCGTAGGACAGGGGGCCGAAATGAACACTGAAGCTTTCTTT. Translation: CASSVGQGAEMNTEAFF.